This entry describes one TCR beta chain. What it binds is not known. With 60 Vbeta and 13 Jbeta primers, the PCR was carried out. The protocol was immunoSEQ multiplex PCR, while the TCRdb copy is restricted to in-frame clones and leaves out a portion. Seen here are 200,000 to 250,000 clones, approximately 68% observed once, and the top ten hold approximately 1.9%. In germline, CDR1 is MNHEY, CDR2 SMNVEV (reference sequence). The CDR3 loop spans 13 amino acids. V was pared by 4 bases and J by 3 bases, with 9 bases between. The data stem from a study of cytomegalovirus exposure and HLA in healthy donors. The overall study: Falling in the Caucasian-associated ancestry cluster were 81% of some 400 genotyped donors.

Findings of the study overall: A later analysis reportedly found fewer N-insertions in an Asian-associated ancestry cluster than the roughly 670-donor mean. Later analysis showed most CMV-associated TCR beta chains appearing HLA-restricted.

Source material: PBMCs. This clonotype was sampled from a woman in her thirties in good health and CMV-seronegative. The chain uses TRBV27 and TRBJ1-1; perhaps TRBD1 as D (6 bases). CDR3 sequence: CASSSAGDTEAFF. In nucleotides, the CDR3 is TGTGCCAGCAGTTCGGCAGGGGACACTGAAGCTTTCTTT.